Detailed here is one TCR beta chain. Its antigen is not known. CDR1 KGHSH and CDR2 LQKENI come from the germline V gene. The CDR3 runs 16 residues. The trim removed 0 bases at V and 2 bases at J, leaving 5 bases unmatched. CD4+ T cells that had been cultured provided DNA sequenced with the Oncomine TCR Beta short-read assay. TCRdb used MiXCR to reprocess the PCR reads, holding one entry per CDR3 protein. The profile shows around 26,000 distinct CDR3 sequences, 50% of them singletons. The data were taken from a study of vaccination and CD4 T cells after COVID-19. The study, taken as a whole, reports: Convalescent patients showed a median 86.3% of reactive clones that were seen only post-vaccination.

Specified treatment: roughly ten-day PBMC culture with coronavirus spike peptide pools or control peptides (ViraFEST assay). V gene TRBV18 combines with J gene TRBJ2-7; 9 bases match TRBD1. The sequenced sample was CD4+ T cells from blood, cultured in vitro, obtained before SARS-CoV-2 vaccination. This clonotype was sampled from a human donor who received a COVID-19 vaccine. CDR3: CASSPPGTGNPYEQYF. CDR3 nucleotides: TGTGCCAGCTCACCACCCGGGACAGGGAATCCCTACGAGCAGTACTTC.